The 7 T cell receptor beta chains below come from one sample, sequenced in a study of PD-1 blockade in classical Hodgkin lymphoma. Produced via immunoSEQ multiplex PCR; TCRdb's table is partial and in-frame only. The table lists 8,500 to 13,000 clones, roughly four fifths of them singletons, with around 3.2% in the top ten. Time point in this sample: cycle 4 day 1 (C4D1), after around six weeks of nivolumab. Every patient was affected by relapse after autologous stem cell transplantation, while exposure to brentuximab vedotin was not uniform. Magnetic negative selection was used to purify CD4+ T cells from PBMCs that had been thawed. The input for sequencing was CD4+ T cells from blood, taken before the fourth cycle of nivolumab. The receptors were sampled from a human donor with classical Hodgkin lymphoma.

In its sample, this clone was seen a few times. V is TRBV7-3 and J is TRBJ2-5; D is possibly TRBD1 (5 bases). This CDR3 comprises 14 residues. Germline V CDR1 and CDR2: SGHTA, FQGTGA. Deletions cut 5 bases from V and 2 bases from J, with 12 bases between. In DNA, the CDR3 is TGTGCCAGCAGCCCCACAGGCCTGCAAGAGACCCAGTACTTC. Its translation: CASSPTGLQETQYF. Together with reference TRBV7-3 and TRBJ2-5, the CDR3 gives the full variable domain: GAGVSQTPSNKVTEKGKYVELRCDPISGHTALYWYRQSLGQGPEFLIYFQGTGAADDSGLPNDRFFAVRPEGSVSTLKIQRTERGDSAVYLCASSPTGLQETQYFGPGTRLLVL.

J is TRBJ1-2 and V is TRBV6-1; TRBD1 agrees at 7 bases. V trimming: 0 bases; J trimming: 0 bases; junction bases outside the gene matches: 4. CDR1 is MNHNS and CDR2 is SASEGT in the germline V gene. This CDR3 spans 16 amino acids. The CDR3 nucleotides are TGTGCCAGCAGTGAAGCGGGCCAGGGGGCTAACTATGGCTACACCTTC. Its protein is CASSEAGQGANYGYTF.

The genes are TRBV25-1 and TRBJ1-1; D gene unclear. Per germline, CDR1 MGHDK and CDR2 SYGVNS. This CDR3 is built from 13 residues. The germline V and J ends were trimmed by 4 bases and 5 bases, with 11 bases remaining between them. The CDR3 nucleotides are TGTGCCAGCAGTGGCCCTGGGCGGACTGAAGCTTTCTTT. This translates into CASSGPGRTEAFF.

This sequence joins TRBV7-3 and TRBJ2-3, with 8 bases that match TRBD1. The CDR3 consists of 15 residues. The V segment lost 5 bases and the J segment 6 bases; nucleotides outside the gene matches: 10. Germline CDR1 reads SGHTA; CDR2 reads FQGTGA. The CDR3 bases are TGTGCCAGCAGCCCCTCGACAGGGGCTTCGGATACGCAGTATTTT. It specifies CASSPSTGASDTQYF.

V and J are TRBV19 and TRBJ1-2; D is ambiguous. Germline assignment: CDR1 LNHDA and CDR2 SQIVND (reference sequence). Deletions cut 7 bases from V and 0 bases from J, with 12 bases between. This CDR3 has 14 residues. In nucleotides, the CDR3 is TGTGCCAGTATTCGACCTAACACTAACTATGGCTACACCTTC. Translation: CASIRPNTNYGYTF.

The rearrangement links TRBV15 to TRBJ1-1; D gene uncertain. Trimming pared 8 bases from V and 0 bases from J, leaving 16 bases between. This CDR3 comprises 15 residues. The germline V gene has CDR1 LNHNV and CDR2 YYDKDF (reference sequence). The CDR3 nucleotides are TGTGCCACCGCAGATCAACTTTTCATGAACACTGAAGCTTTCTTT. It is translated as CATADQLFMNTEAFF. Full variable domain (missing parts from reference TRBV15 and TRBJ1-1): DAMVIQNPRYQVTQFGKPVTLSCSQTLNHNVMYWYQQKSSQAPKLLFHYYDKDFNNEADTPDNFQSRRPNTSFCFLDIRSPGLGDTAMYLCATADQLFMNTEAFFGQGTRLTVV.

In nucleotides, the CDR3 is TGTGCCAGCAGCGGATCAACAGGGGGCTCCTACAATGAGCAGTTCTTC. The encoded protein is CASSGSTGGSYNEQFF. This chain links TRBV7-8 with TRBJ2-1; 8 bases are shared with TRBD1. The CDR3 runs 16 residues. V shed 5 bases and J 0 bases; nucleotides not matched to a gene: 6. Germline V CDR1 and CDR2: SGHVS, FQNEAQ.